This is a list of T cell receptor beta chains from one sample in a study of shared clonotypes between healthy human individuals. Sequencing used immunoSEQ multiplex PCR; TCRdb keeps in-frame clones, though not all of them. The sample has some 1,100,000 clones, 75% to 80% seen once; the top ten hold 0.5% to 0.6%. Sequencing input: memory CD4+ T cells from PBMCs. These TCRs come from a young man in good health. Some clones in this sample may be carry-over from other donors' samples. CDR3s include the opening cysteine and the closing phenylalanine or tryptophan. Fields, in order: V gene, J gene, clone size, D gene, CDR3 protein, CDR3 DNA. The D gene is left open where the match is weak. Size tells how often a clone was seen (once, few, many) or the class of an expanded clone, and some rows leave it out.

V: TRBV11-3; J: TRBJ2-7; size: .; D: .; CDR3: CASSLGQSYEQYF; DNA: TGTGCCAGCAGCTTAGGGCAGTCCTACGAGCAGTACTTC
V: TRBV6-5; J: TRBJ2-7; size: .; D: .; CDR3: CASSPLGTGGEQYF; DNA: TGTGCCAGCAGCCCGCTGGGGACCGGCGGCGAGCAGTACTTC
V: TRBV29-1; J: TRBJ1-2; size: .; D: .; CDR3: CSVARGTTSNYGYTF; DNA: TGCAGCGTGGCGCGCGGGACAACCTCAAACTATGGCTACACCTTC
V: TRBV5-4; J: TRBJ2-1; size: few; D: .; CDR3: CASSRTELNNEQFF; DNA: TGTGCCAGCAGCCGGACGGAATTGAACAATGAGCAGTTCTTC
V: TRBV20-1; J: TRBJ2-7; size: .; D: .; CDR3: CSAGSYEQYF; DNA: TGCAGTGCGGGGAGCTACGAGCAGTACTTC
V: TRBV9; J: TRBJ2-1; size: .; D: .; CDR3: CASSVDPGKNEQFF; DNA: TGTGCCAGCAGCGTGGATCCAGGGAAGAATGAGCAGTTCTTC
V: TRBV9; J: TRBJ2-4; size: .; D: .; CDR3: CASSFQGSKNIQYF; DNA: TGTGCCAGCAGCTTCCAGGGATCCAAAAACATTCAGTACTTC
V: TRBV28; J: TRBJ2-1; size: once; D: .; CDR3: CASSLWVGGSYNEQFF; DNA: TGTGCCAGCAGTTTATGGGTCGGGGGCTCCTACAATGAGCAGTTCTTC
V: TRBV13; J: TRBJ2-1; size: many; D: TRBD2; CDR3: CASRSGGSYNEQFF; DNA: TGTGCCAGCAGATCTGGCGGGAGCTACAATGAGCAGTTCTTC
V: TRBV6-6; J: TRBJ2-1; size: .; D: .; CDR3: CASSGTYNEQFF; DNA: TGTGCCAGCAGTGGGACGTACAATGAGCAGTTCTTC
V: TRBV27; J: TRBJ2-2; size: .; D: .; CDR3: CASSLKPNTGELFF; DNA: TGTGCCAGCAGTCTCAAGCCAAACACCGGGGAGCTGTTTTTT
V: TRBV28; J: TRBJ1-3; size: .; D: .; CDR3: CASSLTATGNTIYF; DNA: TGTGCCAGCAGCCTAACAGCTACTGGAAACACCATATATTTT
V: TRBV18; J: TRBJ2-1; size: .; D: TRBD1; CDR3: CASSPQGQGGGEQFF; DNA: TGTGCCAGCTCACCGCAGGGACAGGGGGGAGGTGAGCAGTTCTTC
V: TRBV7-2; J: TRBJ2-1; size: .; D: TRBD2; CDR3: CASSLSGTIGNEQFF; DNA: TGTGCCAGCAGCTTAAGCGGGACCATCGGTAATGAGCAGTTCTTC
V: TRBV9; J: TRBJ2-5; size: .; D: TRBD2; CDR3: CASSRGEWYQETQYF; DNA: TGTGCCAGCTCCCGGGGGGAATGGTACCAAGAGACCCAGTACTTC
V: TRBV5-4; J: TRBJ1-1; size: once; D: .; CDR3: CASSSRLRAMNTEAFF; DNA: TGTGCCAGCAGCTCAAGGTTGAGGGCTATGAACACTGAAGCTTTCTTT
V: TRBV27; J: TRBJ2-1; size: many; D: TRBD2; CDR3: CASRILTSRHNEQFF; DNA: TGTGCCAGCAGAATCCTGACTAGCAGACACAATGAGCAGTTCTTC
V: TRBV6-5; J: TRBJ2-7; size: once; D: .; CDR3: CASRRGGTYEQYF; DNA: TGTGCCAGCCGGAGAGGGGGGACCTACGAGCAGTACTTC
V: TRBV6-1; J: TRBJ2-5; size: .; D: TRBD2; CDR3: CASSVLRTSGKETQYF; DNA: TGTGCCAGCAGTGTTCTTCGGACTAGCGGGAAAGAGACCCAGTACTTC
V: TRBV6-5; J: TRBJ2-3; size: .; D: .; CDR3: CATHTGGFAAQYF; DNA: TGTGCCACACACACTGGCGGTTTTGCGGCGCAGTATTTT
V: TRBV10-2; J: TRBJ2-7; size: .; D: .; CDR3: CASSPYDEQYF; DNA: TGCGCCAGCAGTCCTTATGACGAGCAGTACTTC
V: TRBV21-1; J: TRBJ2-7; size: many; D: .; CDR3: CASTDWDSSYEQYF; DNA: TGTGCCAGCACCGATTGGGACAGTAGCTACGAGCAGTACTTC
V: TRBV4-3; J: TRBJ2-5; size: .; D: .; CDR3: CASSQGAPGETQYF; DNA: TGCGCCAGCAGCCAAGGGGCCCCGGGAGAGACCCAGTACTTC
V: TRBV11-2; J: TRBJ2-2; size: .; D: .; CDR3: CASSPLGGPAGELFF; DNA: TGTGCCAGCAGCCCCCTCGGGGGGCCAGCCGGGGAGCTGTTTTTT
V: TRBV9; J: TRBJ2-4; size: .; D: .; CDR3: CASRGNRLAAKNIQYF; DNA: TGTGCCAGCAGGGGAAATCGCTTGGCGGCCAAAAACATTCAGTACTTC
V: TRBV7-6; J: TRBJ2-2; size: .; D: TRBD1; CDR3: CASTGQAGTGELFF; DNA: TGTGCCAGCACGGGACAGGCTGGCACCGGGGAGCTGTTTTTT
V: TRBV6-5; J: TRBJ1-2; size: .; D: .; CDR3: CASSSNSLGYTF; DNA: TGTGCCAGCAGTTCGAACTCCCTTGGCTACACCTTC
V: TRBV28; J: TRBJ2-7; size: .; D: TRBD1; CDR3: CASSPQGYGYEQYF; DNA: TGTGCCAGCAGCCCACAGGGGTATGGCTACGAGCAGTACTTC
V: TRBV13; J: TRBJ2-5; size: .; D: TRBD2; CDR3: CASSPQREGLETQYF; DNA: TGTGCCAGCAGCCCACAGAGGGAGGGGTTGGAGACCCAGTACTTC
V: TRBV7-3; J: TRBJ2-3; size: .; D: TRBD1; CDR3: CASSLTGQGADTQYF; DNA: TGTGCCAGCAGCTTAACTGGTCAGGGGGCAGATACGCAGTATTTT
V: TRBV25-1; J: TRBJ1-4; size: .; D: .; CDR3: CASSEHGQATNEKLFF; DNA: TGTGCCAGCAGTGAGCACGGGCAAGCAACTAATGAAAAACTGTTTTTT
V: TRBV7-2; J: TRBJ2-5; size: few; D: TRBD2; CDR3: CASSLGLAGERAYF; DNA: TGTGCCAGCAGCCTCGGACTAGCGGGAGAGCGCGCGTACTTC
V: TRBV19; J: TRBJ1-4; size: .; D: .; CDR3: CASSISVGEKLFF; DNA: TGTGCCAGTAGTATCTCGGTGGGTGAAAAACTGTTTTTT
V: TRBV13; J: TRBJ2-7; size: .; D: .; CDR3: CASSLVGEKSPYEQYF; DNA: TGTGCCAGCAGCTTGGTTGGGGAGAAGAGTCCCTACGAGCAGTACTTC
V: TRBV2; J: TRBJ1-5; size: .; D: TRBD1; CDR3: CASSGGQDNQPQHF; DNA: TGTGCCAGCAGCGGTGGACAGGACAATCAGCCCCAGCATTTT
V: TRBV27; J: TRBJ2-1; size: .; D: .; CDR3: CASSSTTGTYNEQFF; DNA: TGTGCCAGCAGTTCCACCACCGGGACTTACAATGAGCAGTTCTTC
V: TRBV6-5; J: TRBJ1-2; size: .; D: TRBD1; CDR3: CASSPGGPNYGYTF; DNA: TGTGCCAGCAGTCCAGGGGGGCCAAACTATGGCTACACCTTC
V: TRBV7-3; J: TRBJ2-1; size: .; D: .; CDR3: CASSLSTNNEQFF; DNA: TGTGCCAGCAGCTTGTCCACTAACAATGAGCAGTTCTTC
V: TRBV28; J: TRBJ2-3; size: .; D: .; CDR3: CASSLAGRGSGDTQYF; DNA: TGTGCCAGCAGTTTAGCAGGCAGAGGGAGTGGAGATACGCAGTATTTT
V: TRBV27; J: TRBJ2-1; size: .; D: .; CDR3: CASSLGLLLYNEQFF; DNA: TGTGCCAGCAGTCTGGGACTGTTACTCTACAATGAGCAGTTCTTC
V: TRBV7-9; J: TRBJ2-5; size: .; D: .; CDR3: CASKSRTPGETQYF; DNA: TGTGCCAGCAAATCTAGGACACCGGGGGAGACCCAGTACTTC
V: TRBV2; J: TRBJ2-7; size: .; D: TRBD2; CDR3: CASRAGVAAYEQYF; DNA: TGTGCCAGCAGAGCGGGAGTTGCCGCCTACGAGCAGTACTTC